The rows below give T cell receptor beta chains drawn from one sample of a study of Ad26.COV2.S vaccination and SARS-CoV-2 variants. Sequencing was performed with immunoSEQ multiplex PCR; in TCRdb, only in-frame clones are kept and a portion is missing. This repertoire shows about 350,000 clones, 70% to 90% found once; its top ten account for approximately 12%. Source: peripheral blood, taken in a trial of Ad26.COV2.S vaccine versus placebo. These receptors came from a person aged 18 to 65 who received the Ad26.COV2.S COVID-19 vaccine or a placebo. Both conserved end residues are part of each CDR3. D genes are given only for firm matches. The listing skips clone size in some rows; elsewhere it reads once, few, many or a size class.

j_call | v_call | clone_size | d_call | cdr3_aa | cdr3_nt
TRBJ1-6 | TRBV28 | - | - | CASSPKLGNSPLHF | TGTGCCAGCAGCCCAAAACTCGGAAATTCACCCCTCCACTTT
TRBJ1-6 | TRBV27 | - | - | CASSSDPSSYNSPLHF | TGTGCCAGCAGTTCAGACCCGAGCTCCTATAATTCACCCCTCCACTTT
TRBJ1-2 | TRBV4-1 | - | - | CASSHYGVMDNYGYTF | TGCGCCAGCAGCCATTACGGCGTAATGGATAACTATGGCTACACCTTC
TRBJ1-1 | TRBV10-3 | once | TRBD1 | CAISEPDRKDNTEAFF | TGTGCCATCAGTGAACCGGACAGGAAGGACAACACTGAAGCTTTCTTT
TRBJ2-1 | TRBV5-1 | - | - | CASSVTGYNEQFF | TGCGCCAGCAGCGTGACAGGCTACAATGAGCAGTTCTTC
TRBJ2-7 | TRBV30 | - | - | CAWGVGDRQYF | TGTGCCTGGGGAGTCGGGGACCGGCAGTACTTC
TRBJ2-3 | TRBV10-3 | - | - | CAISGPSGTWGDTQYF | TGTGCCATCAGTGGCCCTTCCGGGACGTGGGGAGATACGCAGTATTTT
TRBJ2-3 | TRBV20-1 | - | - | CSAVTTHTQYF | TGCAGTGCCGTAACGACTCATACGCAGTATTTT
TRBJ1-2 | TRBV12-5 | once | - | CASGLGEVRGYTF | TGTGCTAGTGGTTTAGGGGAGGTCAGGGGCTACACCTTC
TRBJ1-4 | TRBV10-3 | - | - | CATADASGPGGKLFF | TGTGCCACCGCAGACGCATCGGGCCCCGGGGGAAAACTGTTTTTT
TRBJ2-5 | TRBV9 | - | TRBD2 | CASSDLSGNGQTQYF | TGTGCCAGCAGTGACCTCAGCGGGAACGGACAGACCCAGTACTTC
TRBJ2-3 | TRBV29-1 | - | - | CSVGAPTQYF | TGCAGCGTTGGCGCCCCTACGCAGTATTTT
TRBJ2-5 | TRBV7-2 | once | - | CASSPPGETQYF | TGTGCCAGCAGCCCTCCCGGGGAGACCCAGTACTTC
TRBJ1-3 | TRBV6-5 | - | - | CASSVNSGNTIYF | TGTGCCAGCTCGGTGAACTCTGGAAACACCATATATTTT
TRBJ1-1 | TRBV7-2 | many | - | CASSLGRENTEAFF | TGTGCCAGCAGCTTAGGACGGGAGAACACTGAAGCTTTCTTT
TRBJ2-5 | TRBV3-1/TRBV3-2 | - | - | CASSSLDRQETQYF | TGTGCCAGCAGCTCGCTGGACCGACAAGAGACCCAGTACTTC
TRBJ1-4 | TRBV12-2 | - | - | CASRSDRPRFF | TGTGCAAGTCGCTCGGACAGGCCGAGGTTTTTT
TRBJ1-2 | TRBV30 | - | TRBD1 | CALTRDRENGGYTF | TGTGCCTTGACTAGGGACAGGGAAAATGGTGGCTACACCTTC
TRBJ1-1 | TRBV4-3 | - | - | CASSQDVNTEAFF | TGCGCCAGCAGCCAAGACGTGAACACTGAAGCTTTCTTT
TRBJ1-1 | TRBV3-1/TRBV3-2 | few | - | CASSRRDTMNTEAFF | TGTGCCAGCAGCCGTCGGGACACCATGAACACTGAAGCTTTCTTT
TRBJ1-6 | TRBV18 | - | - | CASSPEQGHNSPLHF | TGTGCCAGCTCACCGGAGCAGGGCCATAATTCACCCCTCCACTTT
TRBJ2-1 | TRBV29-1 | - | - | CSVPLESAEQFF | TGCAGCGTCCCCCTCGAAAGCGCTGAGCAGTTCTTC
TRBJ2-2 | TRBV10-3 | - | - | CATGQPHTGELFF | TGTGCCACCGGACAGCCTCACACCGGGGAGCTGTTTTTT
TRBJ1-2 | TRBV4-2 | few | - | CASSQAQDGGVHGYTF | TGTGCCAGCAGCCAAGCTCAGGACGGAGGTGTACATGGCTACACCTTC
TRBJ2-2 | TRBV11-3 | - | - | CASSLERGAGELFF | TGTGCCAGCAGCTTAGAACGAGGGGCCGGGGAGCTGTTTTTT